The rows below give T cell receptor beta chains drawn from one sample of a study of T-cell memory formation after mild COVID-19. Using its own MiXCR run on the 5' RACE reads, TCRdb lists one record per CDR3 protein. The sample records around 370,000 distinct CDR3 sequences, roughly 21% being singletons. The sample consisted of PBMCs or a T cell subset sorted from them (not recorded which). The origin of the receptors is an adult woman who had mild COVID-19 (a few samples of this study predate the infection). Cell type and time point are not known. Each CDR3 is given with its conserved first and last residue.

V gene,J gene,CDR3 protein
TRBV12-3/TRBV12-4,TRBJ2-1,CASSFRGRNEQFF
TRBV29-1,TRBJ2-5,CSVASGVQETQYF
TRBV4-1,TRBJ1-2,CASSPTRQAGPINGYTF
TRBV28,TRBJ1-3,CASTSGTGVSGNTIYF
TRBV9,TRBJ1-1,CASSVGSDTEAFF
TRBV5-1,TRBJ1-1,CASSSSGTPGGEAFF
TRBV21-1,TRBJ1-1,CASSIQGGRNTEAFF
TRBV29-1,TRBJ2-1,CSVTERGDPYNEQFF
TRBV20-1,TRBJ1-2,CSARVQGTYGYTF
TRBV12-3/TRBV12-4,TRBJ2-7,CASGTSGGAAAEQYF
TRBV9,TRBJ2-3,CASSPGRTSQSTDTQYF
TRBV12-5,TRBJ1-2,CASVKDQNGYTF
TRBV7-9,TRBJ2-1,CASSTNRLAGDYNEQFF
TRBV29-1,TRBJ2-5,CSVDGVFPRQETQYF
TRBV18,TRBJ1-5,CASSPFGQEGFYSNQPQHF
TRBV24-1,TRBJ1-2,CATSDPGGGYGYTF
TRBV6-1,TRBJ1-5,CASSDIQGYSNQPQHF
TRBV18,TRBJ1-1,CASSPRAGMNTEAFF
TRBV2,TRBJ2-5,CASVRTVVGETQYF
TRBV15,TRBJ2-7,CATSSRTAYEQYF
TRBV30,TRBJ2-7,CAWRGTGGLSWYF
TRBV5-6,TRBJ2-6,CASSLGAWSSGANVLTF
TRBV7-9,TRBJ2-3,CASSQQGIITDTQYF
TRBV20-1,TRBJ2-3,CSADDYTDTQYF
TRBV7-9,TRBJ1-5,CASTPSGGNQPQHF
TRBV5-6,TRBJ1-2,CASSRSGTTFYGYTF
TRBV4-3,TRBJ2-3,CASSQEMGKDTQYF
TRBV5-8,TRBJ2-7,CASSSRWGERSSYEQYF